A single sample is the source of the 23 T cell receptor beta chains below, sequenced in a study of OX40 agonist ivuxolimab in advanced cancers. Libraries came from the immunoSEQ multiplex PCR assay. TCRdb took over this immuneACCESS table, retaining in-frame rearrangements with V and J assigned. Such tables are incomplete; in checked studies, under half of the missing clones stem from an unresolved V gene, and the remainder is unexplained. This sample gives about 64,000 clones in total; less than 95% of them show up just once. The top ten clones comprise roughly 0.44% of the sample. The starting material was CD4+ or CD8+ T cells sorted from blood, obtained in a trial of the OX40 agonist ivuxolimab. The receptors were sampled from an adult with an advanced solid tumor such as melanoma, head and neck, liver or kidney cancer.

The chain couples TRBV9 to TRBJ2-2; D remains ambiguous. In germline, CDR1 is SGDLS, CDR2 YYNGEE. Trimming took off 4 bases at V and 4 bases at J, with 14 bases between the two ends. This CDR3 region has 15 residues. CDR3 coding DNA: TGTGCCAGCAGCCCCGTTTGGGAAGGCACCGGGGAGCTGTTTTTT. Its protein is CASSPVWEGTGELFF. The complete variable domain, with remaining parts taken from reference TRBV9 and TRBJ2-2, reads DSGVTQTPKHLITATGQRVTLRCSPRSGDLSVYWYQQSLDQGLQFLIQYYNGEERAKGNILERFSAQQFPDLHSELNLSSLELGDSALYFCASSPVWEGTGELFFGEGSRLTVL.

The chain has TRBV10-2 and TRBJ2-7; 8 bases are shared with TRBD2. The trim removed 6 bases at V and 2 bases at J, leaving 12 bases unmatched. Germline V gene sequence: CDR1 WSHSY, CDR2 SAAADI. The CDR3 is 16 amino acids. CDR3 sequence (DNA): TGCGCCAGCAGGAGGGGCCAAGCGGGAGACACCTACGAGCAGTACTTC. Encoded protein: CASRRGQAGDTYEQYF.

The V call is TRBV6-4, the J call TRBJ2-3; D is perhaps TRBD2 (5 bases). The V end was cut by 10 bases, the J end by 0 bases, with 14 bases between. The CDR3 is 14 amino acids. The germline gives CDR1 MRHNA, CDR2 SNTAGT. This CDR3 reads CATPLSGSTDTQYF. The CDR3 DNA sequence: TGTGCCACCCCCCTGAGCGGAAGCACAGATACGCAGTATTTT.

This clone showed up just once. This chain uses TRBV7-8 with TRBJ2-1, with TRBD2 matching over 11 bases. CDR1 and CDR2 (germline): SGHVS, FQNEAQ. The V and J ends lost 5 bases and 4 bases, in that order; junction bases with no gene match: 4. The CDR3 has 15 amino acids. Here the CDR3 reads CASSRTSGSYNEQFF. The CDR3 DNA is TGTGCCAGCAGCCGGACTAGCGGGTCTTACAATGAGCAGTTCTTC. The full variable domain, in which reference TRBV7-8 and TRBJ2-1 provide the parts outside the CDR3, is GAGVSQSPRYKVAKRGQDVALRCDPISGHVSLFWYQQALGQGPEFLTYFQNEAQLDKSGLPSDRFFAERPEGSVSTLKIQRTQQEDSAVYLCASSRTSGSYNEQFFGPGTRLTVL.

The chain carries TRBV10-3 and TRBJ2-1; D might be TRBD1 or TRBD2, each matching 5 bases. CDR3 size: 15 residues. Looked up from germline, CDR1 is ENHRY and CDR2 is SYGVKD. V was pared by 0 bases and J by 10 bases, with 16 bases between. This CDR3 is CAISESTGPAWEQFF. The CDR3, as DNA: TGTGCCATCAGTGAGTCCACGGGACCCGCCTGGGAGCAGTTCTTC.

The rearrangement joins TRBV27 to TRBJ1-2; TRBD1 agrees at 9 bases. Trimming took 2 bases from V and 8 from J; bases not matched to a gene: 9. CDR1 and CDR2 from the germline V gene are MNHEY and SMNVEV (reference sequence). The CDR3 has 15 residues. CDR3: CASSLRAQGAGGYTF. CDR3 nucleotide sequence: TGTGCCAGCAGTTTACGAGCACAGGGGGCAGGAGGCTACACCTTC.

The CDR3 DNA reads TGTGCCAGCAGTTCGCCCGACAGGGTCGGATCCTACGAGCAGTACTTC. Its protein is CASSSPDRVGSYEQYF. This sequence joins TRBV28 and TRBJ2-7; 7 positions match TRBD1. V was clipped by 4 bases and J by 1 base; unmatched bases: 10. Germline CDR1 MDHEN, CDR2 SYDVKM. The CDR3 is 16 residues long.

Note on this clone: Other DNA sequences in the same sample also yield this CDR3. The chain is built from TRBV20-1 and TRBJ1-1; no reliable D call. V was cut by 3 bases and J by 1 base, with 3 bases left in between. The length of the CDR3 is 11 residues. Looked up from germline, CDR1 is DFQATT and CDR2 is SNEGSKA (reference sequence). CDR3 DNA: TGCAGTGCTAGCAGGAACACTGAAGCTTTCTTT. This encodes CSASRNTEAFF.

V gene TRBV2 combines with J gene TRBJ1-2; D remains ambiguous. The V and J ends lost 3 bases and 4 bases respectively, with 15 bases between them. Germline CDR1 SNHLY, CDR2 FYNNEI. The CDR3 sequence is 15 residues long. CDR3 nucleotides: TGTGCCAGCAGTGAGGAAGTGGTAAGAGGCTATGGCTACACCTTC. Translation: CASSEEVVRGYGYTF. Full variable domain (remainder filled in from reference TRBV2 and TRBJ1-2): EPEVTQTPSHQVTQMGQEVILRCVPISNHLYFYWYRQILGQKVEFLVSFYNNEISEKSEIFDDQFSVERPDGSNFTLKIRSTKLEDSAMYFCASSEEVVRGYGYTFGSGTRLTVV.

The count of this clone is one. The chain couples TRBV18 to TRBJ1-5, with D perhaps TRBD1 (5 bases). CDR1 and CDR2 from the germline V gene are KGHSH and LQKENI. The CDR3 totals 13 residues. V lost 3 bases, J lost 5 bases, and 8 bases lay in between. CDR3 loop: CASSPGVDQPQHF. DNA of the CDR3: TGTGCCAGCTCACCGGGGGTGGATCAGCCCCAGCATTTT.

The chain is built from TRBV6-5 and TRBJ2-5; D possibly corresponds to TRBD1 (5 bases). V shed 6 bases and J shed 6 bases, with 17 bases lying between them. The CDR3 is 14 residues long. Per germline, CDR1 MNHEY and CDR2 SVGAGI. The chain's CDR3 is CASRPPGGAKTQYF. The DNA of the CDR3 is TGTGCCAGCAGACCTCCGGGTGGGGCGAAGACCCAGTACTTC.

V is TRBV28 and J is TRBJ2-7; 7 nucleotides align to TRBD2. Losses at the gene ends were 2 bases for V and 3 bases for J; bases not matched to a gene: 10. Germline-derived CDR1 and CDR2 are MDHEN and SYDVKM. The CDR3 loop spans 16 amino acids. The CDR3 region has the DNA TGTGCCAGCAGTTTACCGGGAGCGGGGCCCAACTACGAGCAGTACTTC. Protein: CASSLPGAGPNYEQYF. Based on the CDR3 plus reference TRBV28 and TRBJ2-7, the full variable domain is DVKVTQSSRYLVKRTGEKVFLECVQDMDHENMFWYRQDPGLGLRLIYFSYDVKMKEKGDIPEGYSVSREKKERFSLILESASTNQTSMYLCASSLPGAGPNYEQYFGPGTRLTVT.

Details on this clone: The sample carries other DNA sequences with the same CDR3. The CDR3 reads CASSSAGTGNQPQHF. The CDR3 coding sequence is TGTGCCAGCAGTAGCGCCGGGACAGGTAATCAGCCCCAGCATTTT. The chain couples TRBV6-5 to TRBJ1-5, with 8 positions matching TRBD1. V was clipped by 5 bases and J by 4 bases; unmatched bases: 7. This CDR3 comprises 15 residues. Germline values: CDR1 MNHEY, CDR2 SVGAGI.

J is TRBJ2-7 and V is TRBV6-5, with D perhaps matching TRBD2 (6 bases). Trimming left V 6 bases short and J 4 bases short, with 16 bases between. The CDR3 is 14 amino acids. Germline V CDR1 and CDR2: MNHEY, SVGAGI. CDR3: CASSGLARTYEQYF. The CDR3 DNA follows: TGTGCCAGCAGCGGCCTAGCGAGGACATACGAGCAGTACTTC.

J is TRBJ2-1 and V is TRBV15; 13 nucleotides match TRBD2. The trim removed 1 base at V and 6 bases at J, leaving 6 bases unmatched. This CDR3 is 17 amino acids long. Germline CDR1 LNHNV, CDR2 YYDKDF (reference sequence). Here the CDR3 DNA reads TGTGCCACCAGCAGAGGCTCCGGGACTAGCGGGACCAATGAGCAGTTCTTC. Encoded protein: CATSRGSGTSGTNEQFF. The whole variable domain, remainder taken from reference TRBV15 and TRBJ2-1, is DAMVIQNPRYQVTQFGKPVTLSCSQTLNHNVMYWYQQKSSQAPKLLFHYYDKDFNNEADTPDNFQSRRPNTSFCFLDIRSPGLGDTAMYLCATSRGSGTSGTNEQFFGPGTRLTVL.

The V and J genes are TRBV2 and TRBJ2-1; D assignment may be TRBD1 or TRBD2 (6 bases each). CDR1 and CDR2 from the germline V gene are SNHLY and FYNNEI. V was cut by 3 bases and J by 4 bases, with 13 bases left in between. The CDR3 contains 15 residues. Here the CDR3 reads CASSDPGGRYNEQFF. The CDR3 nucleotides are TGTGCCAGCAGTGATCCCGGGGGCAGGTACAATGAGCAGTTCTTC.

This clone was seen more than once but under ten times. The chain joins TRBV27 to TRBJ2-2, with a weak D call TRBD2 (7 bases). CDR3 length: 16 amino acids. The germline CDR1 and CDR2 sequences are MNHEY and SMNVEV (reference sequence). V shed 6 bases and J shed 1 base, with 15 bases lying between them. The CDR3 is CASSSRGRENTGELFF. CDR3 in DNA: TGTGCCAGCAGCTCGAGGGGGAGGGAGAACACCGGGGAGCTGTTTTTT.

J is TRBJ1-3 and V is TRBV2; maybe TRBD1 (6 bases). V was trimmed by 2 bases and J by 0 bases, leaving 11 bases between them. Germline V CDR1 and CDR2: SNHLY, FYNNEI. The CDR3 runs to 16 residues. CDR3 DNA: TGTGCCAGCAGTGAAAGACAGGCTTTCTCTGGAAACACCATATATTTT. It translates to CASSERQAFSGNTIYF.

The chain carries TRBV21-1 and TRBJ2-1. TRBV21-1 is a pseudogene. The CDR3 sequence is 19 residues long. The DNA of the CDR3 is TGTGCCAGCAGCAAAGCGTCCGGCCCCCCCCGCGCGTACTACAATGAGCAGTTCTTC. This sequence encodes CASSKASGPPRAYYNEQFF.

V is TRBV7-2 and J is TRBJ1-3; possible D gene TRBD1, 5 bases. Trimming took off 1 base at V and 3 bases at J, with 13 bases between the two ends. Germline V lookup: CDR1 SGHTA, CDR2 FQGNSA. The CDR3 runs 16 residues. The CDR3 DNA sequence: TGTGCCAGCAGCTTAGTCGGGGGGAGAAATGGAAACACCATATATTTT. Protein sequence: CASSLVGGRNGNTIYF.

The CDR3 sequence: CASKTSGTPSYEQYF. The DNA for the CDR3 is TGCGCCAGCAAGACTAGCGGGACCCCCTCCTACGAGCAGTACTTC. The chain uses TRBV10-1 and TRBJ2-5; 11 bases agree with TRBD2. Gene TRBJ2-7 matches the end of the DNA better, so the J call may be wrong. Germline V gene lookup returns CDR1 WNHNN and CDR2 SYGVQD (reference sequence). This CDR3 spans 15 amino acids.

J is TRBJ1-1 and V is TRBV4-3; D not resolved. Trimming pared 1 base from V and 2 bases from J, leaving 8 bases between. The germline V gene encodes CDR1 LGHNA and CDR2 YSLEER. This CDR3 has 14 amino acids. CDR3 in DNA: TGCGCCAGCAGCCAAGCACTCGGAAACACTGAAGCTTTCTTT. Encoded protein: CASSQALGNTEAFF.

CDR3 DNA sequence: TGCAGCGTTGAGGGGGGGCACTTGGCCAATGAGCAGTTCTTC. Its translation is CSVEGGHLANEQFF. The genes are TRBV29-1 and TRBJ2-1; D is possibly TRBD2 (7 bases). Per germline, CDR1 SQVTM and CDR2 ANQGSEA. Trimming took 3 bases from V and 6 from J, leaving 15 bases between them. This CDR3 has 14 residues.